This T cell receptor (beta chain) was retrieved from a study of blood T cell repertoires in COVID-19. Study in general: T cells, B-cell-depleted T cells, or PBMCs supplied cDNA or gDNA.

The protocol was immunoSEQ multiplex PCR, while the TCRdb copy is restricted to in-frame clones and leaves out a portion. The sample lists 200,000 to 250,000 clones; about 90% were seen once. The sample holds one count of this clone. Participants reported their clinical history, and cohort assignment relied on those reports. The sequence came from a man aged 25-45 years who had been exposed to COVID-19. The sequenced sample was PBMCs or T cells enriched from blood (not recorded which).

The CDR3 nucleotides are TGTGCCAGCAGCTTTGGGACAGGCTACACCTTC. This codes for CASSFGTGYTF. The V gene is TRBV13, the J gene TRBJ1-2; TRBD1 might be the D (6 bases). CDR1 PRHDT and CDR2 FYEKMQ come from the germline V gene (reference sequence). CDR3 length: 11 amino acids. The V and J ends lost 3 bases and 8 bases respectively, with 7 bases between them.